Listed here are 23 T cell receptor beta chains from one sample, sequenced in a study of shared clonotypes between healthy human individuals. TCRdb keeps only in-frame clones here, not all; method: immunoSEQ multiplex PCR. This sample yields fewer than 2.5 million clones, of which over 85% are seen a single time; roughly 0.36% belongs to the top ten. Sequencing used naive CD4+ T cells from PBMCs. Stated subset: CD45RA+ positively selected. Receptor source: a man between 18 and 29 years old in good health. Some clones in this sample may be carry-over from other donors' samples.

This clone was seen just once. The rearrangement joins TRBV18 to TRBJ1-4, with D possibly TRBD1 on 5 matching bases. The CDR3 runs to 15 residues. Germline-derived CDR1 and CDR2 are KGHSH and LQKENI. Trimming pared 2 bases from V and 8 bases from J, leaving 15 bases between. Written as DNA, the CDR3 is TGTGCCAGCTCACCAACTCAGGGAAGCGGCGAAAAACTGTTTTTT. Protein: CASSPTQGSGEKLFF. The full variable domain, completed using reference TRBV18 and TRBJ1-4, is NAGVMQNPRHLVRRRGQEARLRCSPMKGHSHVYWYRQLPEEGLKFMVYLQKENIIDESGMPKERFSAEFPKEGPSILRIQQVVRGDSAAYFCASSPTQGSGEKLFFGSGTQLSVL.

CDR3 in amino acids: CASSESSPGTQYF. The DNA for the CDR3 is TGCGCCAGCAGTGAGTCGAGTCCGGGGACCCAGTACTTC. V and J are TRBV10-1 and TRBJ2-5; D gene ambiguous. The CDR3 totals 13 residues. V gave up 0 bases and J gave up 7 bases, with 9 bases separating them. CDR1 is WNHNN and CDR2 is SYGVQD in the germline V gene (reference sequence).

This clone was counted once. This chain links TRBV5-1 with TRBJ2-7, with D unresolved. The V gene's germline CDR1 is SGHRS and CDR2 YFSETQ. The CDR3 has 16 amino acids. V was cut by 3 bases and J by 5 bases, with 21 bases left in between. CDR3 sequence reads: CASSSTPSLPSHEQYF. CDR3 in DNA: TGCGCCAGCAGCTCCACACCTTCCCTCCCATCCCACGAGCAGTACTTC.

The chain couples TRBV5-1 to TRBJ1-1; D uncertain. The germline V gene encodes CDR1 SGHRS and CDR2 YFSETQ. The CDR3 extends over 15 amino acids. Trimming stripped 5 bases from V and 0 bases from J, with 14 bases between. The CDR3 loop reads CASRNQARVNTEAFF. The CDR3 nucleotides read TGCGCCAGCAGAAACCAAGCCCGAGTGAACACTGAAGCTTTCTTT.

The J gene is TRBJ2-5, the V gene TRBV27; 7 bases are shared with TRBD1. Germline-derived CDR1 and CDR2 are MNHEY and SMNVEV (reference sequence). Trimming at V came to 6 bases and at J to 7 bases, leaving 14 bases not matched to a gene. This CDR3 has 15 residues. The CDR3, as DNA: TGTGCCAGCAGAGACTCGGGACAGATTGTGGGGACCCAGTACTTC. This translates into CASRDSGQIVGTQYF.

This chain links TRBV5-1 with TRBJ1-2, with 7 bases matching TRBD1. V lost 4 bases and J lost 8; bases outside the gene matches: 8. This CDR3 is built from 13 residues. CDR1 is SGHRS, CDR2 YFSETQ, per germline. CDR3 region: CASSPRQGGGYTF. The CDR3 DNA follows: TGCGCCAGCAGCCCACGACAGGGAGGGGGCTACACCTTC.

The chain has TRBV6-5 and TRBJ1-5, with D possibly being TRBD1 (6 bases). Per the germline V gene, CDR1 is MNHEY and CDR2 is SVGAGI. The ends were cut back, 6 bases at V and 4 bases at J, with 13 bases in the middle. The CDR3 consists of 14 residues. The DNA of the CDR3 is TGTGCCAGCAGCACCGGGGGGCCAAATCAGCCCCAGCATTTT. Its protein is CASSTGGPNQPQHF.

This clone was counted once. The rearrangement joins TRBV7-2 to TRBJ2-2, with TRBD2 identical over 10 bases. From germline, CDR1 is SGHTA and CDR2 FQGNSA. The CDR3 is made up of 18 amino acids. The trim removed 5 bases at V and 0 bases at J, leaving 9 bases unmatched. In nucleotides, the CDR3 is TGTGCCAGCAGCAGCCCCGGGACTAGCGCTACGAACACCGGGGAGCTGTTTTTT. This translates into CASSSPGTSATNTGELFF. Based on the CDR3 plus reference TRBV7-2 and TRBJ2-2, the full variable domain is GAGVSQSPSNKVTEKGKDVELRCDPISGHTALYWYRQSLGQGLEFLIYFQGNSAPDKSGLPSDRFSAERTGGSVSTLTIQRTQQEDSAVYLCASSSPGTSATNTGELFFGEGSRLTVL.

This chain joins TRBV7-3 and TRBJ1-2; D not certain. Per germline, CDR1 SGHTA and CDR2 FQGTGA. V was clipped by 5 bases and J by 5 bases, with 18 bases between them. The CDR3 sequence is 15 residues long. CDR3 residues: CASSLSPGREYGYTF. The CDR3 DNA sequence: TGTGCCAGCAGCCTTTCGCCCGGGAGGGAGTATGGCTACACCTTC.

The chain joins TRBV7-9 to TRBJ2-2, with D uncertain. There are 17 residues in the CDR3. V shed 5 bases and J shed 0 bases, with 16 bases lying between them. Germline lookup yields CDR1 SEHNR and CDR2 FQNEAQ (reference sequence). CDR3: CASSPGDTPTNTGELFF. CDR3 DNA sequence: TGTGCCAGCAGCCCCGGCGACACACCAACGAACACCGGGGAGCTGTTTTTT.

V is TRBV5-1 and J is TRBJ2-2; D is perhaps TRBD2 (5 bases). Germline loops: CDR1 SGHRS, CDR2 YFSETQ. The V gene lost 2 bases and the J gene lost 4 bases, with 12 bases spanning the gap. The CDR3 spans 15 residues. The CDR3 protein is CASSFTRAATGELFF. As DNA, the CDR3 is TGCGCCAGCAGCTTCACGAGGGCGGCCACCGGGGAGCTGTTTTTT.

The genes are TRBV4-1 and TRBJ1-3, with D possibly TRBD1 on 5 matching bases. The CDR3 is 15 residues long. The V end was cut by 3 bases, the J end by 2 bases, with 11 bases between. CDR1 and CDR2 (germline): MGHRA, YSYEKL. The CDR3 region is CASSQAGGTGNTIYF. In nucleotides, the CDR3 is TGCGCCAGCAGCCAGGCGGGGGGTACTGGAAACACCATATATTTT.

This rearrangement joins TRBV21-1 to TRBJ1-5. TRBV21-1 constitutes a pseudogene. The CDR3 runs 16 residues. The CDR3 nucleotides read TGTGCCAGCAGCAAACCCTTGGGGGTGGGCAATCAGCCCCAGCATTTT. It specifies CASSKPLGVGNQPQHF.

The CDR3 DNA sequence: TGTGCCAGCAGCCTGTCCGGGCCCAATAACTATGGCTACACCTTC. Protein: CASSLSGPNNYGYTF. This sequence joins TRBV6-5 and TRBJ1-2; no reliable D call. Germline CDR1 MNHEY, CDR2 SVGAGI. The CDR3 has 15 residues. Trimming removed 6 bases at V and 1 base at J, with 15 bases between.

This sequence joins TRBV4-3 and TRBJ2-7; D not certain. The CDR3 spans 14 residues. Germline CDR1 is LGHNA and CDR2 is YSLEER. Trimming pared 0 bases from V and 1 base from J, leaving 7 bases between. The DNA for the CDR3 is TGCGCCAGCAGCCAAGAGGCGACTTCCTACGAGCAGTACTTC. Protein: CASSQEATSYEQYF.

The chain recombines TRBV7-9 with TRBJ2-2, with a possible D match to TRBD1 (5 bases). This CDR3 contains 16 residues. Germline V gene lookup returns CDR1 SEHNR and CDR2 FQNEAQ (reference sequence). The ends were cut back, 5 bases at V and 1 base at J, with 14 bases in the middle. CDR3 residues: CASSTDSVRNTGELFF. CDR3 sequence (DNA): TGTGCCAGCAGCACTGACAGCGTTAGGAACACCGGGGAGCTGTTTTTT.

This clone appeared a single time. The chain has TRBV15 and TRBJ1-3; D is unresolved. V was clipped by 5 bases and J by 3 bases, with 8 bases between them. Germline V gene lookup returns CDR1 LNHNV and CDR2 YYDKDF (reference sequence). This CDR3 comprises 13 residues. This chain's CDR3 is CATSFGDGNTIYF. CDR3 sequence (DNA): TGTGCCACCAGCTTCGGAGATGGAAACACCATATATTTT.

This clone was counted once. The chain is built from TRBV5-5 and TRBJ2-7; D gene uncertain. Germline values: CDR1 SGHKS, CDR2 YYEKEE (reference sequence). The CDR3 has 15 residues. Between the trimmed V and J ends, which lost 0 bases and 2 bases, there was a span of 12 bases. The chain's CDR3 is CASSLGAYAPYEQYF. CDR3 nucleotide sequence: TGTGCCAGCAGCTTGGGGGCCTACGCGCCCTACGAGCAGTACTTC.

There are a few counts of this clone. This chain uses TRBV7-8 with TRBJ1-1, with D possibly being TRBD1 (5 bases). In germline, CDR1 is SGHVS, CDR2 FQNEAQ. This CDR3 is 14 amino acids long. Trimming removed 6 bases at V and 1 base at J, with 12 bases between. CDR3 sequence (DNA): TGTGCCAGCAGTCGGACGGGGGAGAACACTGAAGCTTTCTTT. It translates to CASSRTGENTEAFF.

This chain uses TRBV11-2 with TRBJ2-7, with D uncertain. Germline CDR1 is SGHAT and CDR2 is FQNNGV. V was shortened by 5 bases and J by 2 bases, with 10 bases between the two germline ends. The CDR3 is made up of 13 amino acids. CDR3 amino acids: CASSTLSTYEQYF. CDR3 coding DNA: TGTGCCAGCAGCACCCTCTCTACCTACGAGCAGTACTTC.

Only a few counts were recorded for this clone. V gene TRBV30 combines with J gene TRBJ2-7; 8 positions match TRBD2. Germline lookup yields CDR1 GTSNPN and CDR2 SVGIG (reference sequence). The CDR3 is 18 amino acids. V gave up 1 base and J gave up 1 base; unmatched junction bases: 15. The CDR3 region is CAWSGYSGELSFSYEQYF. The CDR3 DNA sequence: TGTGCCTGGAGTGGTTATAGCGGGGAGTTGTCCTTTTCCTACGAGCAGTACTTC.

About this clone: At one boundary the junction diverges from the germline segment, which might be a read error. Written as DNA, the CDR3 is TGTGCCAGCAGTTACTTAAACAGGGGGCCTCAGGACTTC. Translating it yields CASSYLNRGPQDF. The V and J genes are TRBV6-6 and TRBJ2-7; 9 bases are shared with TRBD1. The CDR3 spans 13 residues. Germline V gene data show CDR1 as MNHNY and CDR2 as SVGAGI (reference sequence).

V is TRBV19 and J is TRBJ2-1; 10 nucleotides agree with TRBD1. Germline V gene sequence: CDR1 LNHDA, CDR2 SQIVND (reference sequence). The CDR3 has 16 residues. V shed 3 bases and J 10 bases; nucleotides not matched to a gene: 12. CDR3 loop: CASSMGTGAILGEQFF. The CDR3 DNA follows: TGTGCCAGTAGTATGGGGACAGGGGCTATTCTCGGGGAGCAGTTCTTC. Full variable domain (outside the CDR3, taken from reference TRBV19 and TRBJ2-1): DGGITQSPKYLFRKEGQNVTLSCEQNLNHDAMYWYRQDPGQGLRLIYYSQIVNDFQKGDIAEGYSVSREKKESFPLTVTSAQKNPTAFYLCASSMGTGAILGEQFFGPGTRLTVL.